The text below deals with one T cell receptor beta chain. This sample is drawn from a study of blood T cell repertoires in COVID-19. Only in-frame clones appear in the TCRdb table, and some are missing; sequencing was by immunoSEQ multiplex PCR. Of 75,000 to 85,000 clones listed, about 85% are singletons. The clonotype was recovered from a man in his fifties or sixties with COVID-19, enrolled during active disease. The source material was peripheral blood.

The CDR3 loop is CASTTGVYGYTF. CDR3 coding DNA: TGTGCCAGCACAACAGGGGTCTATGGCTACACCTTC. This chain uses TRBV6-5 with TRBJ1-2; 7 bases line up with TRBD1. Germline V gene sequence: CDR1 MNHEY, CDR2 SVGAGI. V shed 7 bases and J 4 bases; nucleotides not matched to a gene: 3. This CDR3 contains 12 residues.